This TCR beta chain was sequenced for a study of cytomegalovirus exposure and HLA in healthy donors. Generated by immunoSEQ multiplex PCR, the TCRdb table keeps only in-frame clones and is missing some. The sample holds fewer than 250,000 clones, roughly 84% seen once. To note about this clone: The antigen is undetermined.

Per the germline V gene, CDR1 is SGDLS and CDR2 is YYNGEE. This CDR3 has 17 residues. V was pared by 4 bases and J by 7 bases, with 16 bases of the junction left unmatched. Study-wide points: Subsequent analysis of the 100 to 150 validation repertoires found a tendency for first-cohort TCR clusters to co-occur.

The clonotype was recovered from a woman aged 30 to 39 in good health and CMV-seropositive. The sequenced material came from PBMCs. The chain is built from TRBV9 and TRBJ2-1; TRBD2 agrees at 8 bases. For the CDR3, the DNA is TGTGCCAGCAGCCCCCGCCCGGGAGGGCCGTTCGGGAATGAGCAGTTCTTC. Amino acids: CASSPRPGGPFGNEQFF. Combining the CDR3 with reference TRBV9 and TRBJ2-1 gives the whole variable domain DSGVTQTPKHLITATGQRVTLRCSPRSGDLSVYWYQQSLDQGLQFLIQYYNGEERAKGNILERFSAQQFPDLHSELNLSSLELGDSALYFCASSPRPGGPFGNEQFFGPGTRLTVL.